What follows describes a single TCR beta chain. Every donor, a Caucasian adult, lived in Nashville, Tennessee. This sample was taken from a study of shared clonotypes between healthy human individuals. Germline V gene data show CDR1 as SGDLS and CDR2 as YYNGEE. V gave up 3 bases and J gave up 2 bases, with 24 bases separating them. This CDR3 is built from 18 residues. The assay was immunoSEQ multiplex PCR, and TCRdb's table has in-frame clones only and misses some. The table has around 1 million clones, roughly 72% seen once. The V gene is TRBV9, the J gene TRBJ2-7; the D gene is possibly TRBD2 (5 bases). The receptor comes from a man between 18 and 29 years old in good health. Sequencing was done on a sample of memory CD4+ T cells sorted from blood. As for subset: CD45RA-negative fraction. The CDR3 here is CASSARLWVRIGPYEQYF. CDR3 nucleotides: TGTGCCAGCAGCGCACGACTATGGGTAAGAATTGGCCCCTACGAGCAGTACTTC.